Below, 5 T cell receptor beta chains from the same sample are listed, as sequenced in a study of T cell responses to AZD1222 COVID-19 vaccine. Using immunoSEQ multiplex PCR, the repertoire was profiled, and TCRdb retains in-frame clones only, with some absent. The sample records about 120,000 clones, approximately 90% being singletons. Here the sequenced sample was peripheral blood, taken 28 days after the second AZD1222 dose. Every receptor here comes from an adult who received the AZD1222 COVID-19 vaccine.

The chain's CDR3 is CASSSSGLTGELFF. The DNA for the CDR3 is TGTGCCAGCAGCTCCTCCGGGTTAACCGGGGAGCTGTTTTTT. The rearrangement uses TRBV11-3 and TRBJ2-2; no firm D call. Germline-derived CDR1 and CDR2 are SGHNT and YENEEA. Trimming pared 4 bases from V and 5 bases from J, leaving 11 bases between. The CDR3 runs 14 residues.

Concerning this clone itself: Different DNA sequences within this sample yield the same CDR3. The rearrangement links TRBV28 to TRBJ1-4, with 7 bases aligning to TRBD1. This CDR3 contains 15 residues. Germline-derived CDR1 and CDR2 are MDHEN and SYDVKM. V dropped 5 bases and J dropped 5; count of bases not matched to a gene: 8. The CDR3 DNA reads TGTGCCAGCAGTCCCCCCGGGACAGTGAATGAAAAACTGTTTTTT. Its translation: CASSPPGTVNEKLFF.

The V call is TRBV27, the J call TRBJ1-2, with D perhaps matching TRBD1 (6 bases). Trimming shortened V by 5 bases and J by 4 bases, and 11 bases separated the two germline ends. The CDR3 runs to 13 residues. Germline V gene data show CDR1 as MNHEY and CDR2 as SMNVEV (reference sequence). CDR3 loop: CASSRGHLYGYTF. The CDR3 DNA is TGTGCCAGCAGTCGGGGGCACCTCTATGGCTACACCTTC.

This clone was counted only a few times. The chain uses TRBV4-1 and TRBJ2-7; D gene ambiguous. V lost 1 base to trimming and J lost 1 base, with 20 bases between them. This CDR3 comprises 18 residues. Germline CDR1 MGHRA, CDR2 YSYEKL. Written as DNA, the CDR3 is TGCGCCAGCAGCCAAGGGTTGTTTGGGTGGACCGATTCCTACGAGCAGTACTTC. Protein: CASSQGLFGWTDSYEQYF.

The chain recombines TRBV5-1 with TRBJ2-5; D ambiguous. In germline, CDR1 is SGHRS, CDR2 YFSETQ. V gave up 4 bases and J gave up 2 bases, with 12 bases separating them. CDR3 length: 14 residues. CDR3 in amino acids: CASSLSGNQETQYF. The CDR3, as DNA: TGCGCCAGCAGCCTCTCTGGGAATCAAGAGACCCAGTACTTC.